These 8 T cell receptor beta chains were all obtained from the same sample, sequenced in a study of blood T cell repertoires in COVID-19. The data were produced by immunoSEQ multiplex PCR, yet TCRdb's version contains in-frame clones alone and is incomplete. The sample lists fewer than 300,000 clones, roughly nine tenths seen once, with around 2% in the top ten. The sequencing sample was made of peripheral blood. The receptors stem from a woman younger than 45 with COVID-19, enrolled during active disease.

The chain is built from TRBV5-4 and TRBJ2-1; tentative D call: TRBD1 (6 bases). V gave up 4 bases and J gave up 6 bases, with 14 bases separating them. The germline V gene has CDR1 SGHNT and CDR2 YYREEE (reference sequence). The CDR3 is 14 amino acids. The CDR3 sequence: CASSVSRGFNEQFF. DNA of the CDR3: TGTGCCAGCAGCGTTAGCAGGGGTTTCAATGAGCAGTTCTTC.

The genes are TRBV30 and TRBJ2-1, with 9 bases identical to TRBD2. The CDR3 totals 14 residues. Trimming removed 7 bases from V and 12 bases from J; junction bases left unmatched: 16. Looked up from germline, CDR1 is GTSNPN and CDR2 is SVGIG (reference sequence). The DNA for the CDR3 is TGTGCCTTCACACAGGTCACCGGGACTAGCTGGCAGTTCTTC. Protein sequence: CAFTQVTGTSWQFF.

The chain uses TRBV5-6 and TRBJ2-3, with 9 bases lining up with TRBD1. Germline V gene lookup returns CDR1 SGHDT and CDR2 YYEEEE. This CDR3 spans 16 amino acids. J gave up 3 bases and V 0 bases, and 5 bases lay outside the gene matches. CDR3 in amino acids: CASSLGAGTGTDTQYF. The DNA for the CDR3 is TGTGCCAGCAGCTTGGGGGCCGGGACAGGGACAGATACGCAGTATTTT.

The V and J genes are TRBV7-3 and TRBJ2-3; D remains unclear. Trimming pared 1 base from V and 4 bases from J, leaving 12 bases between. Germline lookup yields CDR1 SGHTA and CDR2 FQGTGA. The CDR3 totals 15 residues. The CDR3 DNA reads TGTGCCAGCAGCTTAAATGCGGCGGAAGCAGATACGCAGTATTTT. Protein: CASSLNAAEADTQYF. Based on the CDR3 plus reference TRBV7-3 and TRBJ2-3, the full variable domain is GAGVSQTPSNKVTEKGKYVELRCDPISGHTALYWYRQSLGQGPEFLIYFQGTGAADDSGLPNDRFFAVRPEGSVSTLKIQRTERGDSAVYLCASSLNAAEADTQYFGPGTRLTVL.

The genes are TRBV19 and TRBJ1-2; 8 bases are shared with TRBD1. Germline CDR1 reads LNHDA; CDR2 reads SQIVND (reference sequence). The CDR3 covers 17 residues. The ends lost 0 bases at V and 6 bases at J; junction bases unmatched: 12. CDR3 sequence (DNA): TGTGCCAGTAGTATAGATCTCGGGACAGGTCCGTGGGATGGCTACACCTTC. Its translation is CASSIDLGTGPWDGYTF. Filled out from reference TRBV19 and TRBJ1-2, the complete variable domain reads DGGITQSPKYLFRKEGQNVTLSCEQNLNHDAMYWYRQDPGQGLRLIYYSQIVNDFQKGDIAEGYSVSREKKESFPLTVTSAQKNPTAFYLCASSIDLGTGPWDGYTFGSGTRLTVV.

The count of this clone is one. The chain couples TRBV28 to TRBJ1-1, with a tentative D call TRBD1 (5 bases). V lost 7 bases to trimming and J lost 5 bases, with 17 bases between them. CDR1 is MDHEN and CDR2 is SYDVKM in the germline V gene. This CDR3 spans 14 amino acids. The CDR3 sequence is CASIPDRGRTEAFF. CDR3 DNA sequence: TGTGCCAGCATCCCTGACCGGGGGAGGACTGAAGCTTTCTTT.

The rearrangement links TRBV2 to TRBJ1-4; D gene uncertain. V lost 4 bases and J 3 bases, leaving 12 bases between the germline ends. Germline V gene lookup returns CDR1 SNHLY and CDR2 FYNNEI. The CDR3 is made up of 15 amino acids. CDR3 nucleotides: TGTGCCAGCAGTGCCATCCGGGGAGCTAATGAAAAACTGTTTTTT. Its protein is CASSAIRGANEKLFF.

This sequence joins TRBV3-1 (or the pseudogene TRBV3-2) and TRBJ2-1, with TRBD2 matching 11 bases. Germline V gene data show CDR1 as LGHDT and CDR2 as YNNKEL (reference sequence). This CDR3 is 17 amino acids long. V dropped 1 base and J dropped 3; count of bases not matched to a gene: 5. Here the CDR3 DNA reads TGTGCCAGCAGCCAAGGCCTAGCGGGAGGAGTCTACAATGAGCAGTTCTTC. This encodes CASSQGLAGGVYNEQFF.